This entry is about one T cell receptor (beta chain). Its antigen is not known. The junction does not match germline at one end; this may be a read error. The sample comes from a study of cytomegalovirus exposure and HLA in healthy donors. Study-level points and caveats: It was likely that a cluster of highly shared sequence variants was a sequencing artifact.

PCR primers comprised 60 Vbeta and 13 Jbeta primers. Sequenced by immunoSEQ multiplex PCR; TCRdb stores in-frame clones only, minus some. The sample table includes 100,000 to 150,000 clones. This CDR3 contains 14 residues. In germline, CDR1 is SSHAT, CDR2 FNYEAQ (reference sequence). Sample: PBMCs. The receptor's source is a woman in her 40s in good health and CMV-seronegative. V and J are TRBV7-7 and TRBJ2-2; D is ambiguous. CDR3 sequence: CASSLSRNTGELFF. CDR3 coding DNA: TGTGCTAGCAGCTTATCCAGGAACACCGGGGAGCTGTTTTTT. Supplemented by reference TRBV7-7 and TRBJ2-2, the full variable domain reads GAGVSQSPRYKVTKRGQDVTLRCDPISSHATLYWYQQALGQGPEFLTYFNYEAQPDKSGLPSDRFSAERPEGSISTLTIQRTEQRDSAMYRCASSLSRNTGELFFGEGSRLTVL.